These T cell receptor beta chains were read from a single sample in a study of blood T cells in healthy people across ages. TCRdb re-called the 5' RACE reads with MiXCR, one entry per CDR3 protein. Seen here are 650,000 to 1,000,000 distinct CDR3 sequences, about 34% observed once, and the top ten hold 13%. The sample taken for sequencing was blood. These receptors came from a man aged 18 to 29 in good health. Each CDR3 is given with its conserved first and last residue. A D gene is named only where the DNA matches it firmly. Size values are once, few and many counts, or a class for expanded clones, and some rows have none.

j_gene | v_gene | abundance | d_gene | CDR3nt | CDR3aa
TRBJ2-1 | TRBV6-2/TRBV6-3 | - | - | TGTGCCAGCAGTTACCAGCATAGAAGTGAGCAGTTCTTC | CASSYQHRSEQFF
TRBJ1-5 | TRBV19 | once | - | TGTGCCAGTAGTATAGGAAGTTTCAACAATCAGCCCCAGCATTTT | CASSIGSFNNQPQHF
TRBJ1-5 | TRBV30 | - | - | TGTGCCTGCTCCGCAGGGGCGAACAATCAGCCCCAGCATTTT | CACSAGANNQPQHF
TRBJ2-7 | TRBV20-1 | few | - | TGCAGTGCCGTACCGGACTCCTACGAGCAGTACTTC | CSAVPDSYEQYF
TRBJ1-6 | TRBV21-1 | few | - | TGTGCCGGAAGATTACAGGGATCACCTAATTCACCCCTCCACTTT | CAGRLQGSPNSPLHF
TRBJ2-7 | TRBV4-1 | - | TRBD2 | TGCGCCAGCAGCCAAGATTGGGGGCGGGGGGCCAATGAGCAGTACTTC | CASSQDWGRGANEQYF
TRBJ1-6 | TRBV7-2 | - | TRBD1 | TGTGCCAGCAGCTTAGTCTTGACAGGGGGCGATTCACCCCTCCACTTT | CASSLVLTGGDSPLHF
TRBJ2-1 | TRBV5-1 | many | TRBD2 | TGCGCCAGCAGCCCCGGACTAGCGGGGGGGCTATCCCATCCGAATGAGCAGTTCTTC | CASSPGLAGGLSHPNEQFF
TRBJ2-2 | TRBV21-1 | - | - | TGTGCCAGCAGGAAGGGTTACACCGGGGAGCTGTTTTTT | CASRKGYTGELFF
TRBJ1-2 | TRBV29-1 | - | - | TGCAGCGTTGAAGAGGGGCGGGAGGACTATGGCTACACCTTC | CSVEEGREDYGYTF
TRBJ1-4 | TRBV10-3 | many | - | TGTGCCATCAGTGAGGGGGAGACTAATGAAAAACTGTTTTTT | CAISEGETNEKLFF
TRBJ2-1 | TRBV20-1 | - | TRBD2 | TGCAGTGCTAGAGATCCACAAGCGGGGGGCCCTGGGCATGAGCAGTTCTTC | CSARDPQAGGPGHEQFF
TRBJ1-5 | TRBV2 | few | - | TGTGCCAGCAGCCAGGGCACGGCGGGCAATCAGCCCCAGCATTTT | CASSQGTAGNQPQHF
TRBJ2-5 | TRBV9 | - | - | TGTGCCAGCAGCGTTGGGGACCACCCCGAGACCCAGTACTTC | CASSVGDHPETQYF
TRBJ1-6 | TRBV5-5 | - | - | TGTGCCAGCAGCTTGGCCGAGAGGACAGCAGGTTCACCCCTCCACTTT | CASSLAERTAGSPLHF
TRBJ1-2 | TRBV4-3 | - | - | TGCGCCAGCAGCCAAGGAGCCAGGGGAATATATGGCTACACCTTC | CASSQGARGIYGYTF
TRBJ2-7 | TRBV29-1 | many | TRBD1 | TGCAGCGTTGACGGGGACAGGGGCGCTTACGAGCAGTACTTC | CSVDGDRGAYEQYF
TRBJ1-1 | TRBV7-2 | - | - | TGTGCCAGCAGCCCCGAACAGGGAGGGACTGAAGCTTTCTTT | CASSPEQGGTEAFF
TRBJ2-2 | TRBV4-1 | - | - | TGCGCCAGCAGCCAAGAAGGGGGAATTCTGGGGGAGCTGTTTTTT | CASSQEGGILGELFF
TRBJ1-2 | TRBV28 | - | TRBD1 | TGTGCCAGCAGTCCCGGGGGACAGGGTCCCTATGGCTACACCTTC | CASSPGGQGPYGYTF
TRBJ2-5 | TRBV19 | many | - | TGTGCCAGTAGTTTGAACAGCCTCCAAGAGACCCAGTACTTC | CASSLNSLQETQYF
TRBJ1-6 | TRBV12-3/TRBV12-4 | - | - | TGTGCCAGCAGTTTAGATGGGGGTTCACCCCCCCACTTT | CASSLDGGSPPHF
TRBJ2-5 | TRBV7-2 | - | - | TGTGCCAGCAGCCCGGGGGTGCAGCCACAAGAGACCCAGTACTTC | CASSPGVQPQETQYF
TRBJ1-2 | TRBV10-3 | - | - | TGTGCCATCAGAGCGGACAGAGACAACTATGGCTACACCTTC | CAIRADRDNYGYTF
TRBJ1-2 | TRBV5-1 | many | - | TGCGCCAGCAGCACGGACAAGTATGGCTACACCTTC | CASSTDKYGYTF
TRBJ2-7 | TRBV7-9 | - | - | TGTGCCAGCAGCATATTGGGTGGCTACGAGCAGTACTTC | CASSILGGYEQYF
TRBJ2-5 | TRBV20-1 | many | TRBD1 | TGCAGTGCTCGGGCGGTGACAGGGATGGAGACCCAGTACTTC | CSARAVTGMETQYF
TRBJ2-7 | TRBV9 | - | - | TGTGCCAGCAGCCCGACACAGGGTGGGCGTGAGCAGTACTTC | CASSPTQGGREQYF
TRBJ2-5 | TRBV3-1 | few | - | TGTGCCAGCAGCAAACGGGGCTCCCAAGAGACCCAGTACTTC | CASSKRGSQETQYF
TRBJ2-7 | TRBV5-1 | - | - | TGCGCCAGCAGCTTTCGGACCGGCGAGCAGTACTTC | CASSFRTGEQYF
TRBJ1-5 | TRBV6-1 | - | TRBD1 | TGTGCCAGCAGTAACCGCCGGGACAGGGGGGTTAGCAATCAGCCCCAGCATTTT | CASSNRRDRGVSNQPQHF
TRBJ1-1 | TRBV5-1 | - | - | TGCGCCAGCAGCGTCACAGAGAACACTGAAGCTTTCTTT | CASSVTENTEAFF
TRBJ2-3 | TRBV28 | few | TRBD2 | TGTGCCAGCAGTTCCACCGCGGGGGTTAGCACAGATACGCAGTATTTT | CASSSTAGVSTDTQYF
TRBJ2-7 | TRBV9 | many | - | TGTGCCAGCAGCGTAGGCCCGGGGGGCGTCTACGAGCAGTACTTC | CASSVGPGGVYEQYF
TRBJ2-1 | TRBV27 | few | TRBD1 | TGTGCCAGCGGTGACAGGGGGCTATACAATGAGCAGTTCTTC | CASGDRGLYNEQFF
TRBJ1-2 | TRBV12-3/TRBV12-4 | - | - | TGTGCCAGCAGTCAGGGGCGTAACGGCTACACCTTC | CASSQGRNGYTF
TRBJ2-1 | TRBV7-2 | few | - | TGTGCCAGCAGCTTGTCGCCAATCTCCTACAATGAGCAGTTCTTC | CASSLSPISYNEQFF
TRBJ2-3 | TRBV4-3 | - | TRBD1 | TGCGCCAGCAGTCATCAAACGGGACAGGGTAAGACGGATACGCAGTATTTT | CASSHQTGQGKTDTQYF
TRBJ1-2 | TRBV4-3 | - | - | TGCGCCAGCAGCCAAGATAAGAACCAAGGCCAGCGTGGCTACACCTTC | CASSQDKNQGQRGYTF
TRBJ1-1 | TRBV12-3/TRBV12-4 | - | TRBD1 | TGTGCCAACAGTCAGGACAGGGGGCGACCTGAAGCTTTCTTT | CANSQDRGRPEAFF
TRBJ2-7 | TRBV5-1 | - | - | TGCGCCAGCAGCTCACCGGGACCCAGCGCCTACAATGAGCAGTACTTC | CASSSPGPSAYNEQYF
TRBJ2-5 | TRBV6-5 | many | TRBD1 | TGTGCCAGCAGTTACTCCCAACTGGGACAGGGGAAAGAGACCCAGTACTTC | CASSYSQLGQGKETQYF
TRBJ2-2 | TRBV4-3 | - | - | TGCGCCAGCAGCCAAGATGGCAACCCGATCGGGGAGCTGTTTTTT | CASSQDGNPIGELFF
TRBJ2-7 | TRBV28 | - | - | TGTGCCAGCAGTCTCCAATTCTACGAGCAGTACTTC | CASSLQFYEQYF
TRBJ2-3 | TRBV7-3 | - | - | TGTGCCAGCAGCCAGTACCAAAAACGGTTGGGCCCAGATACGCAGTATTTT | CASSQYQKRLGPDTQYF
TRBJ2-4 | TRBV20-1 | many | - | TGCAGTGCTAGACCCCCGTCGGAAGATCTAGCCAAAAACATTCAGTACTTC | CSARPPSEDLAKNIQYF
TRBJ2-7 | TRBV20-1 | - | - | TGCAGTGCTAGAGATCAGCCGGGGAACGAGCAGTACTTC | CSARDQPGNEQYF
TRBJ1-2 | TRBV29-1 | - | TRBD1 | TGCAGCGTGGAAGGGGGGACAGGGGCATACTATGGCTACACCTTC | CSVEGGTGAYYGYTF
TRBJ2-1 | TRBV12-3/TRBV12-4 | - | - | TGTGCCAGCACCATTGGGGTTAGGGATGAGCAGTTCTTC | CASTIGVRDEQFF
TRBJ1-1 | TRBV14 | - | - | TGTGCCAGCAGCCAAGACATGGCATCCGAAGCTTTCTTT | CASSQDMASEAFF
TRBJ2-5 | TRBV29-1 | - | TRBD1 | TGCAGCGTTGAGACCGGACAGGCGGAGACCCAGTACTTC | CSVETGQAETQYF